The subject of this entry is one T cell receptor (beta chain). The data were taken from a study of blood T cell repertoires in COVID-19. Study background: The samples span acute and convalescent COVID-19 from the United States, Italy and Spain.

This CDR3 is 12 amino acids long. Germline-derived CDR1 and CDR2 are KGHSH and LQKENI. Trimming took off 0 bases at V and 4 bases at J, with 3 bases between the two ends. Clones were sequenced by immunoSEQ multiplex PCR, and TCRdb holds only the in-frame ones, with some missing. The repertoire holds over 150,000 clones, around 84% seen once, with 7.3% in the top ten. Those enrolled, adults aged 18 to 89 years, came from some 23 US areas. The chain is built from TRBV18 and TRBJ1-2; D remains unclear. This receptor was taken from a man aged 50-60 years who had recovered from COVID-19. The source material was PBMCs or T cells enriched from blood (not recorded which). The CDR3 nucleotides read TGTGCCAGCTCACCACCCGGCTATGGCTACACCTTC. Protein sequence: CASSPPGYGYTF.